This passage covers 15 T cell receptor beta chains from one sample sequenced in a study of a mutant IDH1 vaccine in newly diagnosed glioma. Libraries were prepared by immunoSEQ multiplex PCR; TCRdb keeps only in-frame clonotypes and omits some of them. This sample has around 30,000 clones; approximately 90% occur once, and the top ten carry around 12%. No antigen is known for these receptors. Time point defined: week 47, end of study. Alongside topical imiquimod, each dose of vaccine comprised 300 ug of mutant IDH1 20-mer peptide. The material was PBMCs, obtained from a glioma patient whose treatment included an IDH1 peptide vaccine. These receptors came from a woman aged 25 to 45 with glioma.

This clone was counted a single time. The gene calls are TRBV6-1 and TRBJ1-6; D perhaps matches TRBD1 (6 bases). Looked up from germline, CDR1 is MNHNS and CDR2 is SASEGT. This CDR3 is built from 16 residues. The V gene lost 3 bases and the J gene lost 7 bases, with 16 bases spanning the gap. This chain's CDR3 is CASSEVGGARNSPLHF. The CDR3 DNA follows: TGTGCCAGCAGTGAGGTAGGGGGGGCGAGGAATTCACCCCTCCACTTT.

The CDR3 loop reads CASSFGRGYEQYF. The CDR3 bases are TGTGCCAGCAGCTTCGGCAGGGGCTACGAGCAGTACTTC. This sequence joins TRBV7-7 and TRBJ2-7, with D possibly being TRBD1 (6 bases). V lost 3 bases, J lost 3 bases, and 9 bases lay in between. The CDR3 sequence is 13 residues long. Germline-derived CDR1 and CDR2 are SSHAT and FNYEAQ (reference sequence).

Concerning this clone: Germline is not matched at one junction end, which may reflect a read error. The chain employs TRBV5-4 and TRBJ2-4; weak D call: TRBD2 (6 bases). The CDR3 totals 13 residues. Germline V CDR1 and CDR2: SGHNT, YYREEE (reference sequence). CDR3 region: CASSFSLGGPYSF. The CDR3 DNA reads as TGTGCCAGCAGCTTTTCATTGGGAGGCCCTTACAGCTTC.

This sequence joins TRBV4-3 and TRBJ1-2; D is undetermined. This CDR3 has 14 residues. In germline, CDR1 is LGHNA, CDR2 YSLEER. Trimming took off 0 bases at V and 9 bases at J, with 14 bases between the two ends. CDR3: CASSQDQATDRYTF. As DNA, the CDR3 is TGCGCCAGCAGCCAAGATCAGGCAACCGATCGCTACACCTTC.

The chain recombines TRBV6-5 with TRBJ2-1; TRBD2 aligns across 12 bases. Per germline, CDR1 MNHEY and CDR2 SVGAGI. Trimming removed 4 bases from V and 4 bases from J; junction bases left unmatched: 2. The CDR3 runs 15 residues. Here the CDR3 DNA reads TGTGCCAGCAGTTGGACTAGCGGGGTGTACAATGAGCAGTTCTTC. Translation: CASSWTSGVYNEQFF.

As concerns this clone: One junction end does not reproduce the germline sequence, and a read error may be involved. The chain employs TRBV7-8 and TRBJ2-7; D might be TRBD1 or TRBD2, each matching 5 bases. Germline CDR1 and CDR2: SGHVS and FQNEAQ. The CDR3 totals 17 residues. Here the CDR3 reads CASSSPLGPMISDEQYF. The CDR3 DNA is TGTGCCAGCAGCTCACCCCTGGGACCGATGATCTCCGACGAGCAGTACTTC. Using reference TRBV7-8 and TRBJ2-7 for the parts outside the CDR3, the full variable domain is GAGVSQSPRYKVAKRGQDVALRCDPISGHVSLFWYQQALGQGPEFLTYFQNEAQLDKSGLPSDRFFAERPEGSVSTLKIQRTQQEDSAVYLCASSSPLGPMISDEQYFGPGTRLTVT.

This chain joins TRBV7-6 and TRBJ1-1; 8 positions match TRBD1. This CDR3 spans 17 amino acids. Unmatched junction bases numbered 14, after V lost 4 bases and J lost 4 bases. Germline lookup yields CDR1 SGHVS and CDR2 FNYEAQ. The CDR3 DNA reads as TGTGCCAGCAGCTCCCCAGATGGGACAGGTTTGTCCACTGAAGCTTTCTTT. Protein: CASSSPDGTGLSTEAFF.

The rearrangement links TRBV13 to TRBJ2-5, with 7 bases aligning to TRBD1. The V gene end was trimmed by 3 bases and the J gene end by 7 bases; junction bases not matched to a gene: 11. Per the germline V gene, CDR1 is PRHDT and CDR2 is FYEKMQ (reference sequence). There are 15 residues in the CDR3. DNA of the CDR3: TGTGCCAGCAGCTTTACCGGGACAGTTGGGGGGACCCAGTACTTC. Amino acid sequence: CASSFTGTVGGTQYF.

The rearrangement links TRBV2 to TRBJ2-3; 11 bases are shared with TRBD2. CDR1 and CDR2 (germline): SNHLY, FYNNEI. V gave up 10 bases and J gave up 0 bases; unmatched junction bases: 12. The CDR3 is 17 amino acids. Here the CDR3 reads CATPVGLAGGSTDTQYF. In nucleotides, the CDR3 is TGTGCCACCCCAGTAGGGCTAGCGGGGGGAAGCACAGATACGCAGTATTTT. Based on the CDR3 plus reference TRBV2 and TRBJ2-3, the full variable domain is EPEVTQTPSHQVTQMGQEVILRCVPISNHLYFYWYRQILGQKVEFLVSFYNNEISEKSEIFDDQFSVERPDGSNFTLKIRSTKLEDSAMYFCATPVGLAGGSTDTQYFGPGTRLTVL.

The gene calls are TRBV9 and TRBJ2-3; D is undetermined. Germline V gene sequence: CDR1 SGDLS, CDR2 YYNGEE. Trimming cost V 6 bases and J 3 bases, with 8 bases left between them. The CDR3 is made up of 12 amino acids. The CDR3 nucleotides are TGTGCCAGCAATACCGGGACAGATACGCAGTATTTT. It specifies CASNTGTDTQYF.

In its sample, this clone was seen a few times. The chain has TRBV15 and TRBJ1-5, with D unclear. V lost 1 base, J lost 7 bases, and 11 bases lay in between. In germline, CDR1 is LNHNV, CDR2 YYDKDF (reference sequence). The CDR3 spans 14 residues. The CDR3 bases are TGTGCCACCAGCAGAGCAAGGATTGGACAGCCCCAGCATTTT. Encoded protein: CATSRARIGQPQHF.

The chain combines TRBV4-1 with TRBJ2-1; the D is unclear. Trimming removed 1 base at V and 3 bases at J, with 10 bases between. CDR3 size: 15 residues. The V gene's germline CDR1 is MGHRA and CDR2 YSYEKL. The CDR3 sequence is CASSQGPVVYNEQFF. The CDR3, as DNA: TGCGCCAGCAGCCAAGGCCCTGTAGTCTACAATGAGCAGTTCTTC.

This chain uses TRBV6-4 with TRBJ2-2; 9 bases match TRBD2. The V gene end was trimmed by 4 bases and the J gene end by 0 bases; junction bases not matched to a gene: 6. Looked up from germline, CDR1 is MRHNA and CDR2 is SNTAGT. The CDR3 has 17 residues. CDR3 sequence: CASSGSGGPANTGELFF. The CDR3 DNA reads as TGTGCCAGCAGTGGAAGCGGGGGGCCAGCGAACACCGGGGAGCTGTTTTTT.

The CDR3 here is CASSPSREAFF. CDR3 DNA: TGTGCCAGCAGCCCCAGCCGTGAAGCTTTCTTT. The rearrangement links TRBV2 to TRBJ1-1; D unresolved. Trimming took 6 bases from V and 7 from J, leaving 9 bases between them. The CDR3 is 11 residues long. Germline lookup yields CDR1 SNHLY and CDR2 FYNNEI.

The V call is TRBV19, the J call TRBJ1-2, with D possibly being TRBD1 (6 bases). This CDR3 is built from 15 residues. Trimming left V 3 bases short and J 0 bases short, with 11 bases between. Germline V gene data show CDR1 as LNHDA and CDR2 as SQIVND (reference sequence). Written as DNA, the CDR3 is TGTGCCAGTAGTATTACAGGGAGGCCTAACTATGGCTACACCTTC. Residues: CASSITGRPNYGYTF. The variable domain in full, completed from reference TRBV19 and TRBJ1-2, reads DGGITQSPKYLFRKEGQNVTLSCEQNLNHDAMYWYRQDPGQGLRLIYYSQIVNDFQKGDIAEGYSVSREKKESFPLTVTSAQKNPTAFYLCASSITGRPNYGYTFGSGTRLTVV.